A selection of T cell receptor beta chains follows, all from one sample in a study of cytomegalovirus exposure and HLA in healthy donors. Repertoires were generated with immunoSEQ multiplex PCR, while TCRdb's copy carries only in-frame clones and drops some. This table has approximately 110,000 clones, just under 70% appearing once. The sample was PBMCs. The receptors were gathered from a woman aged 70 to 79 in good health and CMV-seropositive. The CDR3 runs from the conserved cysteine through the conserved F or W. The D gene is left open where the match is weak. Size values are once, few and many counts, or a class for expanded clones, and some rows have none.

NA	TRBJ1-1	TRBD1	TRBV5-1	CASSLTYPGGVNTEAFF	TGCGCCAGCAGCTTAACTTATCCAGGGGGTGTGAACACTGAAGCTTTCTTT
NA	TRBJ2-1	TRBD1	TRBV6-1	CASIRDRGPTEQFF	TGTGCCAGCATCCGGGACAGGGGGCCAACTGAGCAGTTCTTC
NA	TRBJ2-7	NA	TRBV5-1	CASWSPGLTEQYF	TGCGCCAGCTGGAGCCCTGGACTAACCGAGCAGTACTTC
once	TRBJ2-3	TRBD2	TRBV6-5	CASGSGGVGDTQYF	TGTGCCAGCGGAAGCGGGGGTGTGGGAGATACGCAGTATTTT
NA	TRBJ1-4	NA	TRBV5-1	CASSLAGTQGGEKLFF	TGCGCCAGCAGCTTGGCCGGGACCCAGGGAGGAGAAAAACTGTTTTTT
NA	TRBJ1-2	NA	TRBV13	CASSLVGRGGYGYTF	TGTGCCAGCAGCTTAGTGGGCAGGGGAGGGTATGGCTACACCTTC
few	TRBJ2-2	NA	TRBV2	CASHYPGELFF	TGTGCCAGCCACTACCCCGGGGAGCTGTTTTTT
NA	TRBJ1-1	NA	TRBV7-2	CASSLNPLNTEAFF	TGTGCCAGCAGCTTAAATCCGCTAAACACTGAAGCTTTCTTT
NA	TRBJ2-5	NA	TRBV18	CASSPIRVEETQYF	TGTGCCAGCTCACCGATCAGGGTCGAAGAGACCCAGTACTTC
NA	TRBJ2-3	NA	TRBV11-2	CASSSTDTQYF	TGTGCCAGCAGTTCGACAGATACGCAGTATTTT
few	TRBJ1-2	NA	TRBV29-1	CSVLPQGVNGYTF	TGCAGCGTTTTGCCCCAGGGTGTTAATGGCTACACCTTC
NA	TRBJ1-2	NA	TRBV15	CATSRAGTPYYYTF	TGTGCCACCAGCAGAGCTGGGACACCCTATTATTACACCTTC
NA	TRBJ2-2	NA	TRBV19	CASPYRSLNTGELFF	TGTGCCAGCCCATACAGGAGCCTAAACACCGGGGAGCTGTTTTTT